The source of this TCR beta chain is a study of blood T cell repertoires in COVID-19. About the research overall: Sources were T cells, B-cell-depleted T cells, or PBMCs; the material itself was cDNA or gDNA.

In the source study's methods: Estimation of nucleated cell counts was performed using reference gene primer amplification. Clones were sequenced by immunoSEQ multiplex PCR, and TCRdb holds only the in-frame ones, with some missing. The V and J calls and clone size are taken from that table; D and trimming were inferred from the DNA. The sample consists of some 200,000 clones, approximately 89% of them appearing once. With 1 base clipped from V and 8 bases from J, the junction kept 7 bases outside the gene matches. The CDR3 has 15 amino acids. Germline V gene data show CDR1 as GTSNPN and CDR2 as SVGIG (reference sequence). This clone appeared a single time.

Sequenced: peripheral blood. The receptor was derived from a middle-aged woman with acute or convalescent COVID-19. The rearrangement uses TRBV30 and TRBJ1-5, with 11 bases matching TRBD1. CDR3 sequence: CAWSGTGGLLEPQHF. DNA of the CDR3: TGTGCCTGGAGTGGGACAGGGGGCCTCTTGGAGCCCCAGCATTTT.